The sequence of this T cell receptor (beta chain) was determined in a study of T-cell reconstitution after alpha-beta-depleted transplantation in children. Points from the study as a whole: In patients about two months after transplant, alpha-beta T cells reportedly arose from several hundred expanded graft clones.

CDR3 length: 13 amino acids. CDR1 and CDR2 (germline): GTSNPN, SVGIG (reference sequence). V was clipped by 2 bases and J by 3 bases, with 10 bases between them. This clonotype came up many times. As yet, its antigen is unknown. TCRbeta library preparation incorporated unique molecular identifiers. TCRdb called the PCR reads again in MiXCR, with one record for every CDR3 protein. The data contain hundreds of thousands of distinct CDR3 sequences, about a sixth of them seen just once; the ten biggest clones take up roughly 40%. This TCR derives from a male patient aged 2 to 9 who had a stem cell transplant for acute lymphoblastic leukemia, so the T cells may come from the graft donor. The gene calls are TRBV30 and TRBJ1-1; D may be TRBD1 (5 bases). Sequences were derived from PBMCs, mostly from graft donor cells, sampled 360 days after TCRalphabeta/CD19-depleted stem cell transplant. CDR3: CAWSQGVDTEAFF. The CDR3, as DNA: TGTGCCTGGAGTCAAGGGGTGGACACTGAAGCTTTCTTT.